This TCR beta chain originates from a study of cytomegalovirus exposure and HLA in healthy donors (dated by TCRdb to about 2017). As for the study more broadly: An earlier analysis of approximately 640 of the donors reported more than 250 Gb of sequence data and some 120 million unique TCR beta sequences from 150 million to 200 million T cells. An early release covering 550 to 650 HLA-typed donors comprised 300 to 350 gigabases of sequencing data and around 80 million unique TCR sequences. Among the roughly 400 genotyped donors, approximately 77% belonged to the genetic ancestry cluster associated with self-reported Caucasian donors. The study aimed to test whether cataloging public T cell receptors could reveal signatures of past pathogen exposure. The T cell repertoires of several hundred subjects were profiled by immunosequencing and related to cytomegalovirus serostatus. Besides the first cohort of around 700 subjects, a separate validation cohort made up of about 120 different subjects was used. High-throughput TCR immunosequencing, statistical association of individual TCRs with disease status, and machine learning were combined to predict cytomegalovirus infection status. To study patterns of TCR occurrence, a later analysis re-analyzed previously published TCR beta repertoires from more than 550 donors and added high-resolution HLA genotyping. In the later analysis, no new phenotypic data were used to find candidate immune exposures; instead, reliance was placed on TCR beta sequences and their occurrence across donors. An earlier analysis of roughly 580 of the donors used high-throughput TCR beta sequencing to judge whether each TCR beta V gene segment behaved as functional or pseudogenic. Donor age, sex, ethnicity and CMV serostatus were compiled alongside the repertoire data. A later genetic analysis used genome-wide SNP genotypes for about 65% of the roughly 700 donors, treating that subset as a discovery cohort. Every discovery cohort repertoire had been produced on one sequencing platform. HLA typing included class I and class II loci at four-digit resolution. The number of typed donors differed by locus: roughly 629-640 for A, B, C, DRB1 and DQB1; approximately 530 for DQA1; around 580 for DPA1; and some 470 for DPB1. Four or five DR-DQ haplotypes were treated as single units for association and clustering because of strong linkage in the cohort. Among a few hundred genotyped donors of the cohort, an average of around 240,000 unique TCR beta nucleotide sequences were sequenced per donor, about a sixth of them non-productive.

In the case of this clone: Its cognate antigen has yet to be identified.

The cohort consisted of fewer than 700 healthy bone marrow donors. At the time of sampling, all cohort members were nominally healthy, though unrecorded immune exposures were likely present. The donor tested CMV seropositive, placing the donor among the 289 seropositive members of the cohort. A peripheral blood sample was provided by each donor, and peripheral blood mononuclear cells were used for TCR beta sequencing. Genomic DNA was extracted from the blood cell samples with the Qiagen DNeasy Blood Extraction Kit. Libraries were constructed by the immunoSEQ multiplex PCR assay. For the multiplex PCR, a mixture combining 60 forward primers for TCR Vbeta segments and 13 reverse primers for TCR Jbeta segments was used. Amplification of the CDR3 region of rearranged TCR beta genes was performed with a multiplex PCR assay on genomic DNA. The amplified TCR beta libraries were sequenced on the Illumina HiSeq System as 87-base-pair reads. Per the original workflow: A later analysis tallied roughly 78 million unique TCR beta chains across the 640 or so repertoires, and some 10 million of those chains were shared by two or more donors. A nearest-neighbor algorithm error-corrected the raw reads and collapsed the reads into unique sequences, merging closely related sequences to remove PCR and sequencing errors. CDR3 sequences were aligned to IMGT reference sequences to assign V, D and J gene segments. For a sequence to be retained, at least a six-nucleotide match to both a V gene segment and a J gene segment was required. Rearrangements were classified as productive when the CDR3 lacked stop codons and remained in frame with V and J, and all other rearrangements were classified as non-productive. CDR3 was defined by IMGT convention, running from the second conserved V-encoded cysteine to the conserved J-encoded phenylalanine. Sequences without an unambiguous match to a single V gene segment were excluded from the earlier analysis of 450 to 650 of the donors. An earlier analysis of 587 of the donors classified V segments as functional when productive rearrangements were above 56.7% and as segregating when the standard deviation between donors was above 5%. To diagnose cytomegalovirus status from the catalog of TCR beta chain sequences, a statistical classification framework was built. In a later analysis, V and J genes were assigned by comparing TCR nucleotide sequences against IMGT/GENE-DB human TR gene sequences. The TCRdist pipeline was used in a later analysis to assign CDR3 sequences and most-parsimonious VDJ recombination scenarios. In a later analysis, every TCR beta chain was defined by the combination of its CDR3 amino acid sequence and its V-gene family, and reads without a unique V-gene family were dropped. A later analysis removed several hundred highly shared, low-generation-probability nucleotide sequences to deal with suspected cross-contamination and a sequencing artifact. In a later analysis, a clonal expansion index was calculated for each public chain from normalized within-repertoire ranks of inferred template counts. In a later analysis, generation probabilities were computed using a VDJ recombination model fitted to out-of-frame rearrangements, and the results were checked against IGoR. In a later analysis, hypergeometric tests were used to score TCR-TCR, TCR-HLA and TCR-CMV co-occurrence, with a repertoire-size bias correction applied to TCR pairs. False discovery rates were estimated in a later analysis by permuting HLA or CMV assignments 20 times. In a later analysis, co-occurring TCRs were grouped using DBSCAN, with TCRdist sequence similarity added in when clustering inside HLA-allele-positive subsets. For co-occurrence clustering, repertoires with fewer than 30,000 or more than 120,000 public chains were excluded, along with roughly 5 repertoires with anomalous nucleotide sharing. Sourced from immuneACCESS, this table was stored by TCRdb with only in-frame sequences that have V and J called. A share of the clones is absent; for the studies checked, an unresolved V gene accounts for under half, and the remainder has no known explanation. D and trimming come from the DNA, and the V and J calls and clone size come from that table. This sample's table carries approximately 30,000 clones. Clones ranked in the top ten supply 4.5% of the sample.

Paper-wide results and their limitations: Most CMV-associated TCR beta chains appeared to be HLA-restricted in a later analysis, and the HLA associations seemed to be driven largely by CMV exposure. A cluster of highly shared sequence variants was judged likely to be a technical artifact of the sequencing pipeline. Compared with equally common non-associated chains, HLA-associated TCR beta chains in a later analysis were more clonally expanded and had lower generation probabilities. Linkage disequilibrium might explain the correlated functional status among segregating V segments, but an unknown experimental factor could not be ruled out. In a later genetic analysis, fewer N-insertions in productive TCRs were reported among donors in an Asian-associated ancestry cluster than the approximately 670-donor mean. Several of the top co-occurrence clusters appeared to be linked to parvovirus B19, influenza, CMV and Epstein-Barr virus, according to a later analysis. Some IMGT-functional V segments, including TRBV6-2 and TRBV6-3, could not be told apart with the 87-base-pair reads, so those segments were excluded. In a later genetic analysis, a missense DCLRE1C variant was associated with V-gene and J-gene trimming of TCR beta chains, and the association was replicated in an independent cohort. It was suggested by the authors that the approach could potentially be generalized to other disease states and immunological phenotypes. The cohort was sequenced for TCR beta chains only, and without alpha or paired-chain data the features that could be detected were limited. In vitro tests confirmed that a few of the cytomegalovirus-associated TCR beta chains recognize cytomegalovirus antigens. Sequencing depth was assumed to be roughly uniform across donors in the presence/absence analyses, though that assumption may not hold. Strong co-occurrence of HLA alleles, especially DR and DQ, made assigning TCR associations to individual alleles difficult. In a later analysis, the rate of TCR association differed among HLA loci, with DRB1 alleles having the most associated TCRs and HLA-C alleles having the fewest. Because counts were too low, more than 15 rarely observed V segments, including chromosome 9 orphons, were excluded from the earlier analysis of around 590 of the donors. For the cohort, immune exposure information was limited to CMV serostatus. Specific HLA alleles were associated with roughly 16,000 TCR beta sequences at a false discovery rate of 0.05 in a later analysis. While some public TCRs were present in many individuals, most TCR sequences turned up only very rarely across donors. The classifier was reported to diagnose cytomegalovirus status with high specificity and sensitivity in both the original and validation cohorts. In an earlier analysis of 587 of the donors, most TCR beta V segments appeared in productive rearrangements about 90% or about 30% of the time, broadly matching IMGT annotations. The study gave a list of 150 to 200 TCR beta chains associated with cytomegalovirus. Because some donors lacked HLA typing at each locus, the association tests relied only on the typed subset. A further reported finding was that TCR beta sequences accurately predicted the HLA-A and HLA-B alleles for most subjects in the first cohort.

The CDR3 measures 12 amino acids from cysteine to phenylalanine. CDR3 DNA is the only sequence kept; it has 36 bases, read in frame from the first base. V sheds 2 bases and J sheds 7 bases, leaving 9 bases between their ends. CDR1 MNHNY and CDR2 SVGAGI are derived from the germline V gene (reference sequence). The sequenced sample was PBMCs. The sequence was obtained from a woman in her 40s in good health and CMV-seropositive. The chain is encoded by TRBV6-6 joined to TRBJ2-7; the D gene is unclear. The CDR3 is CASSYDMKEQYF. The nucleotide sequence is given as TGTGCCAGCAGTTACGACATGAAGGAGCAGTACTTC.